The next 18 T cell receptor beta chains were all read from a single sample in a study of monozygotic twins with inflammatory bowel disease. TCRdb reprocessed the 5' RACE reads, with one entry per CDR3 protein and no DNA. Recorded here are more than 300,000 distinct CDR3 sequences; the top ten clones represent approximately 2.4%. Sequencing was performed on blood. The receptors derive from a human donor with ulcerative colitis or Crohn's disease, or a healthy co-twin of an affected twin (not recorded which).

The chain employs TRBV5-1 and TRBJ1-6; absent DNA, TCRdb's TRBD1 call cannot be checked. CDR1 and CDR2 from the germline V gene are SGHRS and YFSETQ. The CDR3 totals 17 residues. CDR3 sequence: CASSLAGGTYLGSPLHF.

The rearrangement joins TRBV20-1 to TRBJ1-3; as DNA is missing, the TRBD1 call by TCRdb cannot be tested. CDR1 and CDR2 (germline): DFQATT, SNEGSKA (reference sequence). The CDR3 contains 15 residues. This CDR3 reads CSARNRVGSGNTIYF.

The CDR3 region is CAWSVKDSGFNYGYTF. V gene TRBV30 combines with J gene TRBJ1-2. Germline V lookup: CDR1 GTSNPN, CDR2 SVGIG (reference sequence). CDR3 length equals 16 residues.

The chain combines TRBV28 with TRBJ2-7; with no DNA, the TCRdb D assignment of TRBD1 cannot be verified. CDR1 is MDHEN, CDR2 SYDVKM, per germline. The CDR3 consists of 13 residues. The CDR3 region is CASSFVDMYEQYF.

The genes are TRBV6-5 and TRBJ2-4; lacking DNA, the TRBD1 call made by TCRdb goes unchecked. Germline loops: CDR1 MNHEY, CDR2 SVGAGI. This CDR3 region has 16 residues. CDR3 protein: CASSYAGTGGENIQYF.

The chain recombines TRBV6-5 with TRBJ2-1; TCRdb's D call of TRBD1 is untestable without DNA. The CDR3 is made up of 16 amino acids. The V gene's germline CDR1 is MNHEY and CDR2 SVGAGI. The CDR3: CASSYSSGGIYNEQFF.

The chain couples TRBV27 to TRBJ2-3; there is no DNA to check the TCRdb D call of TRBD2. Germline CDR1 MNHEY, CDR2 SMNVEV (reference sequence). The CDR3 totals 16 residues. CDR3 residues: CASSLGPSGNTDTQYF.

The CDR3 sequence is CASSLEGVGEPQHF. The chain has TRBV5-1 and TRBJ1-5. Germline CDR1 is SGHRS and CDR2 is YFSETQ. The CDR3 is made up of 14 amino acids.

This chain uses TRBV5-1 with TRBJ1-1. Germline V gene sequence: CDR1 SGHRS, CDR2 YFSETQ. The CDR3 is made up of 14 amino acids. The CDR3 sequence is CASSLDGEDTEAFF. Using reference TRBV5-1 and TRBJ1-1 for the parts outside the CDR3, the full variable domain is KAGVTQTPRYLIKTRGQQVTLSCSPISGHRSVSWYQQTPGQGLQFLFEYFSETQRNKGNFPGRFSGRQFSNSRSEMNVSTLELGDSALYLCASSLDGEDTEAFFGQGTRLTVV.

The J gene is TRBJ2-2, the V gene TRBV19. Germline lookup yields CDR1 LNHDA and CDR2 SQIVND (reference sequence). The CDR3 is made up of 16 amino acids. The CDR3 sequence is CASSIVPGSDTGELFF.

The chain recombines TRBV28 with TRBJ2-7; the TCRdb call, TRBD2, lacks DNA for checking. The CDR3 spans 14 residues. Per germline, CDR1 MDHEN and CDR2 SYDVKM. CDR3 region: CASSRRTGGNEQYF.

The J gene is TRBJ2-7, the V gene TRBV18. The germline CDR1 and CDR2 sequences are KGHSH and LQKENI. This CDR3 is 14 amino acids long. CDR3 region: CASSPPDILYEQYF.

This chain links TRBV12-3 or TRBV12-4 with TRBJ1-2; as DNA is missing, the TRBD1 call by TCRdb cannot be tested. The CDR3 contains 17 residues. The chain's CDR3 is CASSRWGQGKFNYGYTF.

The V and J genes are TRBV6-6 and TRBJ1-5; TCRdb calls TRBD1, which cannot be checked without DNA. CDR1 is MNHNY, CDR2 SVGAGI, per germline (reference sequence). The CDR3 has 14 amino acids. The CDR3 is CASSYLTGDQPQHF.

This sequence joins TRBV3-1 and TRBJ2-1; the D call of TRBD2 rests on TCRdb alone, since no DNA is present to check it. The CDR3 contains 16 residues. Germline V gene lookup returns CDR1 LGHDT and CDR2 YNNKEL (reference sequence). The CDR3 sequence is CASSQGSGGTYNEQFF.

The CDR3 reads CASSLGPPSSYNSPLHF. The chain recombines TRBV5-1 with TRBJ1-6; TCRdb returns TRBD1, unconfirmable since there is no DNA. The length of the CDR3 is 17 residues. Germline CDR1 SGHRS, CDR2 YFSETQ.

The genes are TRBV5-1 and TRBJ2-3. The CDR3 extends over 12 amino acids. The germline gives CDR1 SGHRS, CDR2 YFSETQ. The CDR3 loop is CASSLGADTQYF.

V is TRBV18 and J is TRBJ1-3. The germline V gene has CDR1 KGHSH and CDR2 LQKENI. The CDR3 is 16 residues long. This CDR3 is CASSPAGARSGNTIYF.